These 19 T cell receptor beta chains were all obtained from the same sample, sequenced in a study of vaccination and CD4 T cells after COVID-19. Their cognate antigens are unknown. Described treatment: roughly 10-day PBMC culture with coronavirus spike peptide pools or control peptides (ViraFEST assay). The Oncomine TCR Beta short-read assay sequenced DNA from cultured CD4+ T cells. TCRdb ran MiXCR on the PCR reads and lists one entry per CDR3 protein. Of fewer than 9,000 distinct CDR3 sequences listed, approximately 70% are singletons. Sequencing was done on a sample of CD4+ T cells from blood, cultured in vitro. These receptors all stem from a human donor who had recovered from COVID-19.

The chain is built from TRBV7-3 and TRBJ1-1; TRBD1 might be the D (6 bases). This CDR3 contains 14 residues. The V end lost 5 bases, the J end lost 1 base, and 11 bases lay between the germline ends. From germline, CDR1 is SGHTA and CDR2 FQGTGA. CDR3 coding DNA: TGTGCCAGCAGCCGTGGGACACCGAACACTGAAGCTTTCTTT. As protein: CASSRGTPNTEAFF. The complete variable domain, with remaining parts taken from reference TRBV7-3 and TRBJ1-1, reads GAGVSQTPSNKVTEKGKYVELRCDPISGHTALYWYRQSLGQGPEFLIYFQGTGAADDSGLPNDRFFAVRPEGSVSTLKIQRTERGDSAVYLCASSRGTPNTEAFFGQGTRLTVV.

CDR3 DNA: TGTGCCAGCAGCTTAGAAGGAGCCAAAAACATTCAGTACTTC. Protein sequence: CASSLEGAKNIQYF. The V call is TRBV7-9, the J call TRBJ2-4; D gene uncertain. CDR1 SEHNR and CDR2 FQNEAQ come from the germline V gene (reference sequence). This CDR3 spans 14 amino acids. V lost 1 base and J 0 bases, leaving 4 bases between the germline ends.

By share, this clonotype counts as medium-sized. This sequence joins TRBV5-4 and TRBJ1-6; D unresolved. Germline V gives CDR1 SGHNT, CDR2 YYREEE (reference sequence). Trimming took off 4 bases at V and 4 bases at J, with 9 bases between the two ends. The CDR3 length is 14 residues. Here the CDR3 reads CASSREVYNSPLHF. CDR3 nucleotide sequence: TGTGCCAGCAGCCGGGAGGTTTATAATTCACCCCTCCACTTT.

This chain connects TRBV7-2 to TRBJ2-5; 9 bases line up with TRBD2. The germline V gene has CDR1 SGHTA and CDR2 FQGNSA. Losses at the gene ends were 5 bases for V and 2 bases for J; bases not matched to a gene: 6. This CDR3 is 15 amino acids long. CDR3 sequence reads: CASSQATSGQETQYF. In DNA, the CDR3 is TGTGCCAGCAGCCAAGCGACTAGCGGACAAGAGACCCAGTACTTC.

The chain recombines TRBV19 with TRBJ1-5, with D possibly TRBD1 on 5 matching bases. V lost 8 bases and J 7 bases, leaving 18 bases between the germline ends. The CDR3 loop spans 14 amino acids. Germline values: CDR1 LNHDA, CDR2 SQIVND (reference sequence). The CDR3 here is CASSSYGGRQPQHF. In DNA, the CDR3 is TGTGCCAGTTCATCCTACGGGGGGAGGCAGCCCCAGCATTTT.

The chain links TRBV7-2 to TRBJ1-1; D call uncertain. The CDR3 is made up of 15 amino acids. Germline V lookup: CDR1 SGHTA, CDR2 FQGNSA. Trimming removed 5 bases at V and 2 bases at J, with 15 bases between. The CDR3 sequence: CASSPQAGFNTEAFF. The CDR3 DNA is TGTGCCAGCAGCCCCCAGGCCGGGTTTAACACTGAAGCTTTCTTT.

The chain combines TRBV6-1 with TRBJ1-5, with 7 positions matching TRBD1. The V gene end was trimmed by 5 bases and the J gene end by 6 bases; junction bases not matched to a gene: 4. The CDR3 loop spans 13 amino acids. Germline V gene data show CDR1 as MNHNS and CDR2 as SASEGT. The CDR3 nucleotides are TGTGCCAGCAGTCAACAGGGGACTCAGCCCCAGCATTTT. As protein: CASSQQGTQPQHF.

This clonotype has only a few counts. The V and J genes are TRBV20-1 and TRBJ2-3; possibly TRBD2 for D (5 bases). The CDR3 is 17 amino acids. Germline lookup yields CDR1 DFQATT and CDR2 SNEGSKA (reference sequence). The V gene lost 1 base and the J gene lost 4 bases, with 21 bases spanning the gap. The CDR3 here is CSARAPWVWGAADTQYF. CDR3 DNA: TGCAGTGCTAGAGCCCCATGGGTCTGGGGAGCGGCAGATACGCAGTATTTT.

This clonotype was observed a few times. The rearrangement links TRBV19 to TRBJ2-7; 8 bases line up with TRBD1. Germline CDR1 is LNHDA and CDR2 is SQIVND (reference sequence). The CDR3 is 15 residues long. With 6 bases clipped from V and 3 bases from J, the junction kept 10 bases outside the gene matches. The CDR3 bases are TGTGCCAGTAGAGGACAGGGCTTTTCCGTCTACGAGCAGTACTTC. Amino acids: CASRGQGFSVYEQYF.

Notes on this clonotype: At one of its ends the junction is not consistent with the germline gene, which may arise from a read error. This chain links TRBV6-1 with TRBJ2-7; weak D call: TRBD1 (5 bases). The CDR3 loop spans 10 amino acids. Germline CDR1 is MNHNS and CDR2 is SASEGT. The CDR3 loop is CASSGAGHVF. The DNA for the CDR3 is TGTGCCAGCAGTGGGGCAGGGCACGTCTTC.

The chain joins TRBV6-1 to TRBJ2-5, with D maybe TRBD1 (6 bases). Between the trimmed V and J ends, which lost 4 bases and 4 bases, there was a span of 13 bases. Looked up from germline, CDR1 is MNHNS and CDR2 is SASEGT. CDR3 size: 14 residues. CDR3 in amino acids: CASSGSRGGETQYF. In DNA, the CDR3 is TGTGCCAGCAGTGGGTCCCGAGGGGGAGAGACCCAGTACTTC.

The CDR3 loop reads CASRLGATGELFF. The CDR3 bases are TGTGCCAGCAGACTGGGGGCCACCGGGGAGCTGTTTTTT. This chain connects TRBV6-1 to TRBJ2-2; TRBD1 might be the D (6 bases). The V gene's germline CDR1 is MNHNS and CDR2 SASEGT. The CDR3 extends over 13 amino acids. The V gene lost 6 bases and the J gene lost 4 bases, with 9 bases spanning the gap.

CDR3: CASSGGGGWRSPLHF. In DNA form, the CDR3 reads TGTGCCAGCAGTGGTGGAGGAGGGTGGCGTTCACCCCTCCACTTT. The J gene is TRBJ1-6, the V gene TRBV27; D gene ambiguous. The CDR3 length is 15 residues. The germline V gene has CDR1 MNHEY and CDR2 SMNVEV (reference sequence). V lost 5 bases, J lost 9 bases, and 17 bases lay in between.

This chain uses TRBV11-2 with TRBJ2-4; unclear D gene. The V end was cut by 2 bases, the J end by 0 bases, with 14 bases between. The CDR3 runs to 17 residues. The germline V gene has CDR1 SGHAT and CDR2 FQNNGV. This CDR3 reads CASSLQLGNIAKNIQYF. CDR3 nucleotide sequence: TGTGCCAGCAGCTTACAGCTGGGCAATATAGCCAAAAACATTCAGTACTTC.

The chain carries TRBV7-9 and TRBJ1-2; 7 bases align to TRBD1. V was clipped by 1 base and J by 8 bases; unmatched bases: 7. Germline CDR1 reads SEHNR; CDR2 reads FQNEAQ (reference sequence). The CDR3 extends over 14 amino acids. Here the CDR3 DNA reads TGTGCCAGCAGCTTAGACAGGGGAGGTGGAGGCTACACCTTC. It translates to CASSLDRGGGGYTF.

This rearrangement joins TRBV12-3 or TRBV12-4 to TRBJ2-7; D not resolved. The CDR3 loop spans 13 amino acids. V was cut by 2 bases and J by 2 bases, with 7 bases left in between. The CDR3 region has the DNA TGTGCCAGCAGTTTACACATTCCCTACGAGCAGTACTTC. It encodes CASSLHIPYEQYF.

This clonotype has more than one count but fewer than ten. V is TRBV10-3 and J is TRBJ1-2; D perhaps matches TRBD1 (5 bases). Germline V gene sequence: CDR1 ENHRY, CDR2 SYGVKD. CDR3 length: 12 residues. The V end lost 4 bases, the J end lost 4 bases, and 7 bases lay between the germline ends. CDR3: CAISAGPYGYTF. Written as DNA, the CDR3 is TGTGCCATCAGTGCGGGGCCCTATGGCTACACCTTC.

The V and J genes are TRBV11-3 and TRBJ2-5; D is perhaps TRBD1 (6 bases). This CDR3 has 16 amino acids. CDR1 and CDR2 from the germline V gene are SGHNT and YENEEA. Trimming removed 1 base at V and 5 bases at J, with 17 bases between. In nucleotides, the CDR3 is TGTGCCAGCAGCTTAGGGGGGCAGGGTGGAGGCGAGACCCAGTACTTC. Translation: CASSLGGQGGGETQYF.

This CDR3 reads CASSVPKNIQYF. The CDR3, as DNA: TGTGCCAGCAGTGTCCCGAAAAACATTCAGTACTTC. V and J are TRBV6-1 and TRBJ2-4; D call uncertain. V was cut by 4 bases and J by 4 bases, with 5 bases left in between. The germline CDR1 and CDR2 sequences are MNHNS and SASEGT. CDR3 length: 12 residues.